The 26 T cell receptor beta chains reported below all come from one sample, sequenced in a study of OX40 agonist ivuxolimab in advanced cancers. Here immunoSEQ multiplex PCR was the method, and the copy in TCRdb shows in-frame clones only, minus some. This sample carries 55,000 to 65,000 clones, approximately 87% of them seen once, and the ten largest clones take roughly 1.9%. This specimen was CD4+ or CD8+ T cells sorted from blood, taken in a trial of the OX40 agonist ivuxolimab. These receptors all come from an adult with an advanced solid tumor such as melanoma, head and neck, liver or kidney cancer.

The chain is built from TRBV5-1 and TRBJ2-1; D is unclear. CDR1 and CDR2 from the germline V gene are SGHRS and YFSETQ. The length of the CDR3 is 14 residues. Trimming shortened V by 0 bases and J by 0 bases, and 4 bases separated the two germline ends. The CDR3 spells CASSLGSSYNEQFF. CDR3 in DNA: TGCGCCAGCAGCTTGGGTAGCTCCTACAATGAGCAGTTCTTC.

The CDR3 sequence is CASNYGQGGTEAFF. CDR3 coding DNA: TGTGCCAGCAACTACGGACAGGGGGGCACTGAAGCTTTCTTT. The chain employs TRBV2 and TRBJ1-1, with 10 bases matching TRBD1. The V gene end was trimmed by 7 bases and the J gene end by 4 bases; junction bases not matched to a gene: 6. CDR1 and CDR2 from the germline V gene are SNHLY and FYNNEI. The CDR3 consists of 14 residues.

J is TRBJ1-4 and V is TRBV7-9; 7 bases agree with TRBD1. Germline trimming cut 5 bases from V and 0 bases from J; bases unmatched to any gene: 9. The CDR3 spans 17 residues. Germline loops: CDR1 SEHNR, CDR2 FQNEAQ (reference sequence). The CDR3 spells CASSRRQGRSTNEKLFF. The DNA for the CDR3 is TGTGCCAGCAGCCGCCGACAGGGCCGCTCAACTAATGAAAAACTGTTTTTT. Based on the CDR3 plus reference TRBV7-9 and TRBJ1-4, the full variable domain is DTGVSQNPRHKITKRGQNVTFRCDPISEHNRLYWYRQTLGQGPEFLTYFQNEAQLEKSRLLSDRFSAERPKGSFSTLEIQRTEQGDSAMYLCASSRRQGRSTNEKLFFGSGTQLSVL.

Written as DNA, the CDR3 is TGCGCCAGCAGCTTTTCGGGGAGGAACACTGAAGCTTTCTTT. This gives the protein CASSFSGRNTEAFF. The chain has TRBV5-1 and TRBJ1-1; no definite D call. The ends were cut back, 2 bases at V and 1 base at J, with 9 bases in the middle. The CDR3 has 14 residues. The germline gives CDR1 SGHRS, CDR2 YFSETQ.

V and J are TRBV18 and TRBJ2-3, with D possibly being TRBD1 (6 bases). With 3 bases removed from V and 4 bases from J, the gap between germline ends came to 14 bases. Germline loops: CDR1 KGHSH, CDR2 LQKENI. The CDR3 consists of 15 residues. CDR3 sequence reads: CASSPETGGADTQYF. The DNA for the CDR3 is TGTGCCAGCTCACCTGAGACAGGTGGCGCAGATACGCAGTATTTT.

V gene TRBV30 combines with J gene TRBJ1-3; D unresolved. V lost 2 bases and J lost 0, with 11 bases in between. The CDR3 loop spans 15 amino acids. Germline CDR1 is GTSNPN and CDR2 is SVGIG (reference sequence). Here the CDR3 DNA reads TGTGCCTGGAGTCGGAGCGGCACCTCTGGAAACACCATATATTTT. Its translation: CAWSRSGTSGNTIYF.

The V gene is TRBV27, the J gene TRBJ2-2; D is ambiguous. V was shortened by 2 bases and J by 1 base, with 20 bases between the two germline ends. This CDR3 is built from 19 residues. Per the germline V gene, CDR1 is MNHEY and CDR2 is SMNVEV (reference sequence). The CDR3 bases are TGTGCCAGCAGTTTAATGGGCCCCCGTCGGGCCAAGAACACCGGGGAGCTGTTTTTT. Translating gives CASSLMGPRRAKNTGELFF.

The chain joins TRBV4-3 to TRBJ2-7, with D uncertain. The CDR3 extends over 14 amino acids. V gave up 3 bases and J gave up 3 bases, with 12 bases separating them. Germline V gene sequence: CDR1 LGHNA, CDR2 YSLEER. The CDR3 DNA reads TGCGCCAGCAGCCATACGAGGAGAAGCTACGAGCAGTACTTC. This codes for CASSHTRRSYEQYF.

CDR3 coding DNA: TGTGCCAGCAGTCCGGGACTAGCGGGACATTTTACGCAGTATTTT. This codes for CASSPGLAGHFTQYF. The chain recombines TRBV6-1 with TRBJ2-3; TRBD2 agrees at 13 bases. CDR1 is MNHNS, CDR2 SASEGT, per germline. The CDR3 consists of 15 residues. The J segment lost 8 bases and the V segment lost 5 bases, leaving 7 bases of the junction unmatched.

The gene calls are TRBV12-5 and TRBJ2-7; D is unclear. The CDR3 is made up of 15 amino acids. CDR1 LGHNT and CDR2 FRNRAP come from the germline V gene. The germline V and J ends were trimmed by 6 bases and 4 bases, with 19 bases remaining between them. The CDR3 region has the DNA TGTGCTAGTGGCGGCAACAGAACTCTAGGGTACGAGCAGTACTTC. Protein product: CASGGNRTLGYEQYF.

In this sample, this clone turned up once. Other DNA sequences in the same sample also yield this CDR3. The chain joins TRBV5-4 to TRBJ1-1; 10 bases are shared with TRBD1. Trimming at V came to 2 bases and at J to 5 bases, leaving 3 bases not matched to a gene. This CDR3 spans 14 amino acids. Germline loops: CDR1 SGHNT, CDR2 YYREEE (reference sequence). The CDR3 nucleotides are TGTGCCAGCAGCTTCGGACAGGGGGGAACTGAAGCTTTCTTT. This gives the protein CASSFGQGGTEAFF.

The chain joins TRBV28 to TRBJ2-6, with D perhaps given as TRBD1 or TRBD2 (6 bases each). Germline V CDR1 and CDR2: MDHEN, SYDVKM. The V gene lost 9 bases and the J gene lost 0 bases, with 12 bases spanning the gap. The CDR3 length is 15 residues. The CDR3: CASEGGSSGANVLTF. The DNA of the CDR3 is TGTGCCAGTGAGGGGGGATCCTCTGGGGCCAACGTCCTGACTTTC.

The chain combines TRBV30 with TRBJ2-7; 11 positions match TRBD1. Losses at the gene ends were 3 bases for V and 7 bases for J; bases not matched to a gene: 20. This CDR3 is built from 18 residues. Germline V gene data show CDR1 as GTSNPN and CDR2 as SVGIG (reference sequence). The DNA for the CDR3 is TGTGCCTGGAGGGCCGGGACAGGGGGAGCGGGAGACCCGGGGGAGCAGTACTTC. Amino acids: CAWRAGTGGAGDPGEQYF.

V gene TRBV15 combines with J gene TRBJ2-6; tentatively, D is TRBD2 (5 bases). Looked up from germline, CDR1 is LNHNV and CDR2 is YYDKDF (reference sequence). The CDR3 extends over 15 amino acids. Trimming removed 1 base at V and 3 bases at J, with 7 bases between. For the CDR3, the DNA is TGTGCCACCAGCAGAGTACTAGTTGGGGCCAACGTCCTGACTTTC. Encoded protein: CATSRVLVGANVLTF.

This clone was seen only a few times. The V call is TRBV19, the J call TRBJ2-2; 10 bases match TRBD1. J gave up 7 bases and V 6 bases, and 5 bases lay outside the gene matches. The CDR3 sequence is 14 residues long. Per the germline V gene, CDR1 is LNHDA and CDR2 is SQIVND (reference sequence). The CDR3 bases are TGTGCCAGTAGGGGGACAGGGGTGCGCGGGGAGCTGTTTTTT. Translated, it gives CASRGTGVRGELFF. Full variable domain (remainder filled in from reference TRBV19 and TRBJ2-2): DGGITQSPKYLFRKEGQNVTLSCEQNLNHDAMYWYRQDPGQGLRLIYYSQIVNDFQKGDIAEGYSVSREKKESFPLTVTSAQKNPTAFYLCASRGTGVRGELFFGEGSRLTVL.

The rearrangement links TRBV7-3 to TRBJ1-1; perhaps TRBD1 as D (6 bases). Germline-derived CDR1 and CDR2 are SGHTA and FQGTGA. This CDR3 spans 16 amino acids. Trimming shortened V by 5 bases and J by 4 bases, and 20 bases separated the two germline ends. In DNA, the CDR3 is TGTGCCAGCAGCCTAGGGAGCACGGGGGCAGGCACTGAAGCTTTCTTT. It encodes CASSLGSTGAGTEAFF.

This clone appeared a few times. This chain links TRBV21-1 with TRBJ1-2. TRBV21-1 is a known pseudogene. This CDR3 has 11 amino acids. This CDR3 is CASIIVYGYTF. CDR3 nucleotide sequence: TGTGCCAGCATCATCGTCTATGGCTACACCTTC.

This clone was counted a single time. The rearrangement links TRBV19 to TRBJ2-7; 8 bases match TRBD1. CDR1 LNHDA and CDR2 SQIVND come from the germline V gene (reference sequence). This CDR3 region has 14 residues. V was clipped by 4 bases and J by 1 base; unmatched bases: 3. CDR3 protein: CASSTGGASYEQYF. CDR3 bases: TGTGCCAGTAGTACAGGGGGCGCTTCCTACGAGCAGTACTTC. Based on the CDR3 plus reference TRBV19 and TRBJ2-7, the full variable domain is DGGITQSPKYLFRKEGQNVTLSCEQNLNHDAMYWYRQDPGQGLRLIYYSQIVNDFQKGDIAEGYSVSREKKESFPLTVTSAQKNPTAFYLCASSTGGASYEQYFGPGTRLTVT.

The chain is built from TRBV28 and TRBJ1-1, with TRBD1 matching 9 bases. CDR1 and CDR2 (germline): MDHEN, SYDVKM. V trimming: 0 bases; J trimming: 12 bases; junction bases outside the gene matches: 5. The CDR3 contains 13 residues. Written as DNA, the CDR3 is TGTGCCAGCAGTTTATGGGCGACAGGGGGGTCTTTCTTT. It specifies CASSLWATGGSFF.

J is TRBJ2-3 and V is TRBV5-1; D is undetermined. CDR1 SGHRS and CDR2 YFSETQ come from the germline V gene. The CDR3 is made up of 18 amino acids. V was cut by 0 bases and J by 2 bases, with 19 bases left in between. The CDR3 protein is CASSLVGLAGVVTDTQYF. In nucleotides, the CDR3 is TGCGCCAGCAGCTTGGTAGGGTTAGCAGGAGTGGTCACAGATACGCAGTATTTT.

The chain combines TRBV28 with TRBJ1-3, with unresolved D. Trimming shortened V by 11 bases and J by 0 bases, and 11 bases separated the two germline ends. The CDR3 length is 13 residues. Germline V gene data show CDR1 as MDHEN and CDR2 as SYDVKM. The CDR3 loop is CACTLTSGNTIYF. CDR3 DNA sequence: TGTGCCTGCACACTGACCTCTGGAAACACCATATATTTT. The entire variable domain, with the rest obtained from reference TRBV28 and TRBJ1-3, is as follows: DVKVTQSSRYLVKRTGEKVFLECVQDMDHENMFWYRQDPGLGLRLIYFSYDVKMKEKGDIPEGYSVSREKKERFSLILESASTNQTSMYLCACTLTSGNTIYFGEGSWLTVV.

The chain carries TRBV9 and TRBJ2-1; possible D gene TRBD2, 6 bases. Germline CDR1 is SGDLS and CDR2 is YYNGEE. There are 15 residues in the CDR3. The V and J ends lost 4 bases and 7 bases respectively, with 18 bases between them. The CDR3 sequence: CASSTTGTLGNEQFF. The DNA of the CDR3 is TGTGCCAGCAGCACTACCGGGACTCTAGGGAATGAGCAGTTCTTC.

V and J are TRBV4-3 and TRBJ1-5; perhaps TRBD1 as D (6 bases). Trimming cost V 3 bases and J 4 bases, with 13 bases left between them. The CDR3 covers 15 residues. The V gene's germline CDR1 is LGHNA and CDR2 YSLEER. CDR3 coding DNA: TGCGCCAGCAGCCATGAGAGGGACAAAAATCAGCCCCAGCATTTT. It is translated as CASSHERDKNQPQHF.

The V gene is TRBV5-1, the J gene TRBJ1-1; D not resolved. Per the germline V gene, CDR1 is SGHRS and CDR2 is YFSETQ. This CDR3 has 14 residues. V was shortened by 0 bases and J by 1 base, with 7 bases between the two germline ends. The CDR3 sequence: CASSLGGGNTEAFF. The CDR3 DNA sequence: TGCGCCAGCAGCTTGGGGGGAGGGAACACTGAAGCTTTCTTT.

The gene calls are TRBV7-2 and TRBJ2-5, with 9 bases that match TRBD2. J gave up 2 bases and V 1 base, and 5 bases lay outside the gene matches. CDR3 length: 16 amino acids. Germline V gene data show CDR1 as SGHTA and CDR2 as FQGNSA. The CDR3 region is CASSLGASGAQETQYF. The CDR3 DNA sequence: TGTGCCAGCAGCTTAGGCGCTAGCGGGGCACAAGAGACCCAGTACTTC.

The J gene is TRBJ1-2, the V gene TRBV29-1; 12 nucleotides line up with TRBD1. The trim removed 3 bases at V and 7 bases at J, leaving 12 bases unmatched. The V gene's germline CDR1 is SQVTM and CDR2 ANQGSEA. This CDR3 contains 16 residues. The CDR3 spells CSVELPRDRGRGGYTF. The CDR3 DNA follows: TGCAGCGTTGAGTTACCCCGGGACAGGGGGCGCGGTGGCTACACCTTC.